Each of the 5 T cell receptor beta chains below was sequenced from the same sample in a study of shared clonotypes between healthy human individuals. Profiling relied on immunoSEQ multiplex PCR, and the TCRdb table lists in-frame clones only, not all of them. The sample lists about 380,000 clones, 96% occurring once. Sequencing was done on a sample of memory CD8+ T cells sorted from blood. Sample subset: CD45RO+ cells pooled with CCR7-negative TemRA cells. These receptors all stem from a man aged 25 to 40 in good health.

The CDR3 region has the DNA TGTGCCAGCAGTCCGACGGATGGCTACACCTTC. Translated: CASSPTDGYTF. This rearrangement joins TRBV6-1 to TRBJ1-2, with no clear D. Germline V lookup: CDR1 MNHNS, CDR2 SASEGT. The CDR3 length is 11 residues. The V end was cut by 5 bases, the J end by 6 bases, with 7 bases between.

The gene calls are TRBV5-4 and TRBJ2-1; 8 bases match TRBD2. V was clipped by 4 bases and J by 8 bases; unmatched bases: 14. CDR1 and CDR2 (germline): SGHNT, YYREEE (reference sequence). This CDR3 comprises 16 residues. The CDR3 spells CASSPGGGTSWDEQFF. The CDR3 DNA reads as TGTGCCAGCAGCCCGGGGGGGGGTACCTCTTGGGATGAGCAGTTCTTC.

The chain recombines TRBV5-1 with TRBJ1-2; 8 nucleotides agree with TRBD1. This CDR3 spans 13 amino acids. The J segment lost 4 bases and the V segment lost 2 bases, leaving 1 base of the junction unmatched. Germline V gives CDR1 SGHRS, CDR2 YFSETQ. CDR3 DNA: TGCGCCAGCAGCTTTGACAGGGGCTATGGCTACACCTTC. Translating it yields CASSFDRGYGYTF.

The rearrangement uses TRBV2 and TRBJ1-5, with D unclear. The CDR3 has 13 amino acids. Germline V gene data show CDR1 as SNHLY and CDR2 as FYNNEI. V was cut by 6 bases and J by 0 bases, with 6 bases left in between. In nucleotides, the CDR3 is TGTGCCAGCAGATACGCTAGCAATCAGCCCCAGCATTTT. This encodes CASRYASNQPQHF.

The V call is TRBV7-3, the J call TRBJ2-2, with D unresolved. The CDR3 has 16 residues. Per germline, CDR1 SGHTA and CDR2 FQGTGA. V shed 2 bases and J shed 4 bases, with 14 bases lying between them. CDR3 in amino acids: CASSLVASASTGELFF. In DNA form, the CDR3 reads TGTGCCAGCAGCTTAGTGGCCTCCGCGAGCACCGGGGAGCTGTTTTTT.